The rows below give T cell receptor beta chains drawn from one sample of a study of CXCR3-negative and CXCR3-positive naive CD8 T cells. For each CDR3 protein, TCRdb gives one entry from its re-call of the 5' RACE reads, without DNA. The sample includes tens of thousands of distinct CDR3 sequences. Sequencing input: naive CXCR3+ CD8+ T cells from blood. The source of these receptors is a human donor in good health. Some clones in this sample may be carry-over from other donors' samples. Both conserved end residues are part of each CDR3. Each record gives: J gene, V gene, CDR3 protein.

>TRBJ2-7|TRBV15
CATSRDRLPSGEPGYEQYF
>TRBJ1-1|TRBV2
CASSVDRVGTEAFF
>TRBJ1-3|TRBV6-5
CASSSRPDISGNTIYF
>TRBJ2-5|TRBV11-3
CASSPSRDSQETQYF
>TRBJ1-1|TRBV27
CASRNSPGGNTEAFF
>TRBJ2-2|TRBV6-5
CASSYSNGFLANTGELFF
>TRBJ2-5|TRBV7-9
CASSPNNRYETQYF
>TRBJ2-5|TRBV2
CASWRGRLQETQYF
>TRBJ2-7|TRBV14
CASRQPGQGVYEQYF
>TRBJ2-7|TRBV29-1
CSVGSRSSYEQYF
>TRBJ1-6|TRBV28
CASSYAAGRWPPLHF
>TRBJ2-7|TRBV14
CASSQGTPGTGNYEQYF
>TRBJ2-7|TRBV7-8
CASSSSPSYEQYF
>TRBJ2-1|TRBV19
CASSIKLAPYNEQFF
>TRBJ1-5|TRBV2
CASSPLPANNQPQHF
>TRBJ2-7|TRBV12-3/TRBV12-4
CASSFSGQGAYEQYF
>TRBJ2-3|TRBV12-3/TRBV12-4
CASTQGRGWSTDTQYF
>TRBJ2-7|TRBV29-1
CSVRLAGRFDYEQYF
>TRBJ2-5|TRBV4-1
CASSQAPGYERVETQYF
>TRBJ1-4|TRBV28
CASSLYSNEKLFF
>TRBJ2-7|TRBV28
CASTWEGEAYEQYF
>TRBJ2-7|TRBV11-1
CASSLEEREYHEQYF
>TRBJ2-1|TRBV4-1
CASSQLPGGEQFF
>TRBJ2-1|TRBV13
CASSLTGRSYNEQFF
>TRBJ1-3|TRBV3-1
CASSQGSGNTIYF
>TRBJ2-3|TRBV6-6
CASSYQTDTQYF
>TRBJ2-7|TRBV27
CASSLGGPGEQYF
>TRBJ2-1|TRBV12-3/TRBV12-4
CASRESNEQFF
>TRBJ2-2|TRBV2
CASTGLNTGELFF
>TRBJ2-7|TRBV29-1
CSVEGTKKYEQYF
>TRBJ1-1|TRBV7-9
CASSWGGGTEAFF
>TRBJ2-1|TRBV6-2/TRBV6-3
CASSYWNYNEQFF